This T cell receptor beta chain comes out of a study of PD-1 blockade in classical Hodgkin lymphoma. For the study at large: Once every 2 weeks, patients received intravenous nivolumab at 3 mg/kg.

Germline trimming cut 0 bases from V and 3 bases from J; bases unmatched to any gene: 13. CDR3 size: 18 residues. Germline values: CDR1 SGHKS, CDR2 YYEKEE (reference sequence). The repertoire was sequenced with immunoSEQ multiplex PCR; TCRdb's copy has only in-frame clones and lacks some. The profile covers tens of thousands of clones, with almost 90% appearing a single time and approximately 15% taken by the ten largest. Time point here: cycle 4 day 1 (C4D1), after 6 weeks of nivolumab. Autologous stem cell transplantation was followed by relapse in every patient, and brentuximab vedotin exposure varied. A remark on this clone: Its antigen remains unidentified.

Study results and limitations: CD4+ TCR diversity rose significantly by C4D1, and CD8+ TCR diversity did not. Newly diagnosed patients had diversity similar to the baseline diversity of complete responders.

The genes are TRBV5-5 and TRBJ2-7; 9 nucleotides align to TRBD2. The receptor's source is a human donor with classical Hodgkin lymphoma. This material consisted of peripheral blood mononuclear cells (PBMCs), taken before the fourth cycle of nivolumab. The CDR3: CASSLVGGAGGSFYEQYF. The CDR3, as DNA: TGTGCCAGCAGCTTGGTCGGGGGAGCGGGGGGATCTTTCTACGAGCAGTACTTC.